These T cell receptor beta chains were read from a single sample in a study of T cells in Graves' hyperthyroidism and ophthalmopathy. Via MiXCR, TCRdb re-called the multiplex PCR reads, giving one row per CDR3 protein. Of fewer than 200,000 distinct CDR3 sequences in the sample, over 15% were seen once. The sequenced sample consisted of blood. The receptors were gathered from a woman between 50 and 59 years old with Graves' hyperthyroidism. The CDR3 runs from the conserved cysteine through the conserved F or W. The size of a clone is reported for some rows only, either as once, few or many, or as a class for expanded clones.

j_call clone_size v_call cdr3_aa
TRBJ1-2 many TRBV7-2 CASSYQGSRGYTF
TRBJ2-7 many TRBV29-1 CSVRKSSYEQYF
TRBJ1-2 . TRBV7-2 CVSSAGQGSYGYTF
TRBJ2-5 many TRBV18 CASSPQGSLKTQYF
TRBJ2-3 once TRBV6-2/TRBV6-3 CATLRAGGTDTQYF
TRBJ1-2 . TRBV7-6 CASSSGTANNYGYTF
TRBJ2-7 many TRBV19 CASQREWTGNYEQYF
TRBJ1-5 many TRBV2 CASRTFGNQPQHF
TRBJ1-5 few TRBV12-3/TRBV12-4 CASSFGRTNQPQHF
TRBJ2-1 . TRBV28 CASSSTSGRPYNEQFF
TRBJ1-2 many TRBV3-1 CASSQGSGYTF
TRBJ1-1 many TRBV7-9 CASSSEEPWTEAFF
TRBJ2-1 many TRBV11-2 CASSFTLAGASSYNEQFF
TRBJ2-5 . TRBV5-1 CASSPWDGQQTQYF
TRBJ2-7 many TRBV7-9 CASSSPMTKKGDEQYF
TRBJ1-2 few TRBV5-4 CASSLDRVNGYTF
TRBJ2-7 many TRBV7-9 CASSLTGFEQYF
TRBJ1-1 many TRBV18 CASRTGGGTEAFF
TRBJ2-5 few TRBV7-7 CASSYGGGGADQETQYF
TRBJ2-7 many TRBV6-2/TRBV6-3 CASSFVGTSNGEQYF
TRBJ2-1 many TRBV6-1 CASNIDRGYNEQFF
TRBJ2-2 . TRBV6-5 CASRLRGSRELFF
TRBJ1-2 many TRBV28 CASSLPHGTGNGYTF
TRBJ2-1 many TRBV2 CASQTKTGRGYNEQFF
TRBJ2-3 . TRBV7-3 CASSLWGQRTDTQYF